This TCR beta chain came from a study of cytomegalovirus exposure and HLA in healthy donors (dated by TCRdb to 2017 to 2019). Turning to the overall study: An earlier analysis of 587 of the donors reported 276 Gb of sequence data and 117 million unique TCR beta sequences obtained from around 180 million T cells. The T cell repertoires of some 670 subjects were profiled by immunosequencing and related to cytomegalovirus serostatus. Among the roughly 400 genotyped donors, 75% to 90% belonged to the genetic ancestry cluster associated with self-reported Caucasian donors. HLA typing included class I and class II loci at four-digit resolution. A handful of DR-DQ haplotypes were handled as single units for association and clustering because linkage in the cohort was strong. Typing coverage differed by locus: A, B, C, DRB1 and DQB1 were typed in roughly 620-630 donors, DQA1 in about 500, DPA1 in some 570, and DPB1 in around 490. In the later analysis, no new phenotypic data were used to find candidate immune exposures; instead, reliance was placed on TCR beta sequences and their occurrence across donors. In a later analysis, previously published TCR beta repertoires from 666 donors were re-analyzed and high-resolution HLA genotyping was added so that TCR occurrence patterns could be studied. The study aimed to test whether cataloging public T cell receptors could reveal signatures of past pathogen exposure. Across 398 genotyped donors of the cohort, an average of roughly 250,000 unique TCR beta nucleotide sequences per donor were sequenced, and 15% to 20% of those sequences were non-productive. Every discovery cohort repertoire had been produced on one sequencing platform. A later genetic analysis used genome-wide SNP genotypes for 398 of the 666 donors, treating that subset as a discovery cohort. In addition to the first cohort of hundreds of subjects, a separate validation cohort of 100 to 150 different subjects was used. The study combined high-throughput TCR immunosequencing, statistical association of individual TCRs with disease status, and machine learning to predict cytomegalovirus infection status. Alongside the repertoire data, information on donor age, sex, ethnicity and CMV serostatus was compiled. An earlier analysis of some 500 of the donors used high-throughput TCR beta sequencing to judge whether each TCR beta V gene segment behaved as functional or pseudogenic. An early release covering roughly 580 HLA-typed donors comprised roughly 300 gigabases of sequencing data and tens of millions of unique TCR sequences.

Receptor libraries were prepared by the immunoSEQ multiplex PCR assay. A mixture of 60 forward primers for TCR Vbeta segments and 13 reverse primers for TCR Jbeta segments was used in the multiplex PCR. Amplification of the CDR3 region of rearranged TCR beta genes was performed with a multiplex PCR assay on genomic DNA. On the Illumina HiSeq System, the amplified TCR beta libraries were sequenced as 87-base-pair reads. The original methods were these. A later analysis counted tens of millions of unique TCR beta chains across the 600 to 850 repertoires, and roughly 10 million of these chains were shared by at least two donors. Raw reads were error-corrected and collapsed into unique sequences by a nearest-neighbor algorithm in which closely related sequences were merged to remove PCR and sequencing errors. Alignment of CDR3 sequences to IMGT reference sequences was used to assign V, D and J gene segments. For a sequence to be retained, at least a six-nucleotide match to both a V gene segment and a J gene segment was required. A rearrangement was called productive if the CDR3 had no stop codons and remained in frame with V and J, and every other rearrangement was called non-productive. CDR3 was defined according to IMGT convention as the region running from the second conserved V-encoded cysteine to the conserved J-encoded phenylalanine. The earlier analysis of fewer than 750 of the donors excluded sequences that lacked an unambiguous match to a single V gene segment. An earlier analysis of 500 to 600 of the donors classified V segments as functional when productive rearrangements were above 56.7% and as segregating when the standard deviation between donors was above 5%. A statistical classification framework was built to diagnose cytomegalovirus status from the catalog of TCR beta chain sequences. In a later analysis, TCR nucleotide sequences were compared against IMGT/GENE-DB human TR gene sequences so that V and J genes could be assigned. The TCRdist pipeline was used in a later analysis to assign CDR3 sequences and most-parsimonious VDJ recombination scenarios. In a later analysis, every TCR beta chain was defined by the combination of its CDR3 amino acid sequence and its V-gene family, and reads without a unique V-gene family were dropped. A later analysis removed 550 to 650 highly shared, low-generation-probability nucleotide sequences to deal with suspected cross-contamination and a sequencing artifact. A later analysis calculated a clonal expansion index for each public chain from normalized within-repertoire ranks of inferred template counts. In a later analysis, generation probabilities were computed with a VDJ recombination model fitted to out-of-frame rearrangements, and the resulting probabilities were checked against IGoR. In a later analysis, hypergeometric tests were used to score TCR-TCR, TCR-HLA and TCR-CMV co-occurrence, with a repertoire-size bias correction applied to TCR pairs. In a later analysis, false discovery rates were estimated by permuting HLA or CMV assignments 20 times. In a later analysis, co-occurring TCRs were grouped with DBSCAN, and TCRdist sequence similarity was added when clustering was performed within HLA-allele-positive subsets. Repertoires with fewer than 30,000 or more than 120,000 public chains, plus five repertoires with anomalous nucleotide sharing, were excluded from co-occurrence clustering. TCRdb mirrors the immuneACCESS table, restricted to in-frame sequences. Some clones are absent from its copies; in checked studies, under half trace to an unresolved V gene, and the reason for the others is unknown. The V and J calls and the clone size are those of that table, but D and trimming were determined from the DNA. This sample gives approximately 130,000 clones in total; less than 80% of them show up just once. 1.5% to 2% of the sample is in the top ten clones.

This clone was found a few times. No cognate antigen has been identified for it. The sample holds no much larger clone one base away, and base qualities are not on file. The cohort consisted of 650 to 700 healthy bone marrow donors. Cohort members were all nominally healthy when sampled, although unrecorded immune exposures were likely present. The donor was CMV seropositive and was included in the group of around 300 seropositive cohort members. Every donor gave a peripheral blood sample, and the peripheral blood mononuclear cells from that sample were used for TCR beta sequencing. The Qiagen DNeasy Blood Extraction Kit was used to extract genomic DNA from the blood cell samples. For CDR1 and CDR2, the germline V gene lists MDHEN and SYDVKM. Clipping removes 6 bases from V and 4 bases from J, with 10 as the unmatched junction base count. Reading from cysteine to phenylalanine, the CDR3 counts 16 amino acids. Only the CDR3 part of the read is kept: 48 bases, read in frame from the first base.

On the study overall, not on this receptor specifically: Because counts were too low, around 18 rarely observed V segments, including chromosome 9 orphons, were left out of the earlier analysis of approximately 580 of the donors. The presence/absence analyses assumed that sequencing depth was roughly uniform across donors, and that assumption may not be true. An earlier analysis of around 540 of the donors showed that most TCR beta V segments appeared in productive rearrangements either about 87% or about 30% of the time, which broadly matched IMGT annotations. In a later analysis, the rate of TCR association differed among HLA loci, with DRB1 alleles having the most associated TCRs and HLA-C alleles having the fewest. The study gave a list of more than 150 TCR beta chains associated with cytomegalovirus. A later analysis associated about 17,000 TCR beta sequences with specific HLA alleles at a false discovery rate of 0.05. A cluster of highly shared sequence variants was judged likely to represent a technical artifact of the sequencing pipeline. Correlated functional status among segregating V segments might be attributable to linkage disequilibrium, but an unknown experimental factor could not be ruled out. Most CMV-associated TCR beta chains appeared to be HLA-restricted in a later analysis, and the HLA associations seemed to be driven largely by CMV exposure. It was suggested by the authors that the approach could potentially be generalized to other disease states and immunological phenotypes. For the cohort, immune exposure information was limited to CMV serostatus. Compared with equally common non-associated chains, HLA-associated TCR beta chains in a later analysis were more clonally expanded and had lower generation probabilities. Some IMGT-functional V segments, including TRBV6-2 and TRBV6-3, could not be distinguished by the 87-base-pair reads and were therefore excluded. A further reported finding was that TCR beta sequences accurately predicted the HLA-A and HLA-B alleles for most subjects in the first cohort. Across donors, most TCR sequences were observed very rarely, whereas some public TCRs were present in many individuals. Assigning TCR associations to individual alleles was difficult when HLA alleles, especially DR and DQ, strongly co-occurred. According to a later genetic analysis, donors in an Asian-associated ancestry cluster had fewer N-insertions in productive TCRs than the roughly 700-donor mean. HLA typing was unavailable for some donors at each locus, so association tests used only the typed subset. Three of the identified cytomegalovirus-associated TCR beta chains were confirmed in vitro to be specific for cytomegalovirus antigens. A later genetic analysis associated a missense DCLRE1C variant with V-gene and J-gene trimming of TCR beta chains, and an independent cohort replicated the association. In a later analysis, several top co-occurrence clusters were reported to appear linked to parvovirus B19, influenza, CMV and Epstein-Barr virus. Cytomegalovirus status was reported to be diagnosed by the classifier with high specificity and sensitivity in both the original and validation cohorts. Only TCR beta chains were sequenced in this cohort, and the absence of alpha or paired-chain data limited detectable features.

This chain is built from TRBV28 and TRBJ2-1; TRBD2 aligns with 9 central bases. Sequenced material: PBMCs. This clonotype was obtained from a female donor in good health and CMV-seropositive. The CDR3 is CASRAGGVAAYNEQFF. The bases are TGTGCCAGCAGAGCGGGGGGAGTAGCGGCATACAATGAGCAGTTCTTC. This CDR3, with the reference TRBV28 and TRBJ2-1 proteins standing in past its ends, gives the full variable domain DVKVTQSSRYLVKRTGEKVFLECVQDMDHENMFWYRQDPGLGLRLIYFSYDVKMKEKGDIPEGYSVSREKKERFSLILESASTNQTSMYLCASRAGGVAAYNEQFFGPGTRLTVL.